The 20 T cell receptor beta chains below all came from one sample that was sequenced in a study of T cells in Graves' hyperthyroidism and ophthalmopathy. Amplified TCR beta CDR3 regions derived from RNA transcripts. Carried out on the TCR CDR3, a first-round RT-PCR used the HTBI primer set. TCRdb reanalysed the multiplex PCR reads using MiXCR and keeps one entry per CDR3 protein. The table lists about 840,000 distinct CDR3 sequences, 38% of them singletons. Sequencing input: blood. Source of these receptors: a man in his late teens or twenties with Graves' hyperthyroidism.

This clonotype was seen many times. This chain links TRBV29-1 with TRBJ2-7, with D unresolved. The CDR3 is 12 residues long. Trimming left V 1 base short and J 6 bases short, with 10 bases between. Germline V gene lookup returns CDR1 SQVTM and CDR2 ANQGSEA. The CDR3 sequence: CSVEARVAEQYF. As DNA, the CDR3 is TGCAGCGTTGAAGCTAGGGTAGCCGAGCAGTACTTC.

In its sample, this clonotype was seen many times. The rearrangement links TRBV9 to TRBJ1-1; TRBD1 matches 8 bases. V shed 2 bases and J 1 base; nucleotides not matched to a gene: 1. This CDR3 contains 14 residues. Germline V CDR1 and CDR2: SGDLS, YYNGEE. CDR3 sequence reads: CASSVGQANTEAFF. In nucleotides, the CDR3 is TGTGCCAGCAGCGTGGGACAGGCGAACACTGAAGCTTTCTTT.

The sample holds many counts of this clonotype. The chain combines TRBV29-1 with TRBJ2-5; TRBD1 might be the D (5 bases). Germline V gives CDR1 SQVTM, CDR2 ANQGSEA. CDR3 length equals 12 residues. The germline V and J ends were trimmed by 4 bases and 5 bases, with 11 bases remaining between them. The CDR3 protein is CSVVSTVETQYF. The CDR3 region has the DNA TGCAGCGTTGTTTCGACAGTGGAGACCCAGTACTTC. The complete variable domain, with remaining parts taken from reference TRBV29-1 and TRBJ2-5, reads SAVISQKPSRDICQRGTSLTIQCQVDSQVTMMFWYRQQPGQSLTLIATANQGSEATYESGFVIDKFPISRPNLTFSTLTVSNMSPEDSSIYLCSVVSTVETQYFGPGTRLLVL.

This clonotype was detected many times. The CDR3: CSVVDLVDETQYF. The CDR3 nucleotides read TGCAGCGTTGTGGACCTGGTGGATGAGACCCAGTACTTC. This chain links TRBV29-1 with TRBJ2-5; D gene unclear. CDR3 length equals 13 residues. Deletions cut 4 bases from V and 5 bases from J, with 14 bases between. Per the germline V gene, CDR1 is SQVTM and CDR2 is ANQGSEA. Using reference TRBV29-1 and TRBJ2-5 for the parts outside the CDR3, the full variable domain is SAVISQKPSRDICQRGTSLTIQCQVDSQVTMMFWYRQQPGQSLTLIATANQGSEATYESGFVIDKFPISRPNLTFSTLTVSNMSPEDSSIYLCSVVDLVDETQYFGPGTRLLVL.

The V gene is TRBV11-2, the J gene TRBJ2-5; no firm D call. This CDR3 spans 14 amino acids. The germline V and J ends were trimmed by 3 bases and 5 bases, with 13 bases remaining between them. CDR1 and CDR2 (germline): SGHAT, FQNNGV. The CDR3 spells CASSFGAPVETQYF. Written as DNA, the CDR3 is TGTGCCAGCAGCTTTGGCGCTCCGGTGGAGACCCAGTACTTC.

This clonotype has a count of ten or more. The rearrangement links TRBV10-3 to TRBJ1-5; D uncertain. Germline V gene data show CDR1 as ENHRY and CDR2 as SYGVKD. Trimming took off 6 bases at V and 0 bases at J, with 3 bases between the two ends. The CDR3 extends over 12 amino acids. Here the CDR3 reads CAISASNQPQHF. The CDR3 DNA is TGTGCCATCAGCGCTAGCAATCAGCCCCAGCATTTT.

This clonotype has a count of ten or more. This chain joins TRBV19 and TRBJ1-1; weak D call: TRBD1 (5 bases). The V and J ends lost 7 bases and 2 bases respectively, with 14 bases between them. Germline CDR1 is LNHDA and CDR2 is SQIVND (reference sequence). This CDR3 is built from 14 residues. DNA of the CDR3: TGTGCCAGTAACGGGGCCGTGATTAACACTGAAGCTTTCTTT. Residues: CASNGAVINTEAFF. Full variable domain (remainder filled in from reference TRBV19 and TRBJ1-1): DGGITQSPKYLFRKEGQNVTLSCEQNLNHDAMYWYRQDPGQGLRLIYYSQIVNDFQKGDIAEGYSVSREKKESFPLTVTSAQKNPTAFYLCASNGAVINTEAFFGQGTRLTVV.

In this sample, this clonotype turned up a few times. The V call is TRBV12-3 or TRBV12-4, the J call TRBJ2-7; possibly TRBD1 or TRBD2 for D (6 bases each). The CDR3 spans 14 residues. V shed 4 bases and J shed 5 bases, with 15 bases lying between them. CDR3 region: CASSSTRGINEQYF. In DNA form, the CDR3 reads TGTGCCAGCAGTTCGACTAGGGGGATCAACGAGCAGTACTTC.

This clonotype was picked up a small number of times. This chain uses TRBV20-1 with TRBJ1-1, with D uncertain. The CDR3 length is 14 residues. Looked up from germline, CDR1 is DFQATT and CDR2 is SNEGSKA (reference sequence). V lost 5 bases, J lost 3 bases, and 16 bases lay in between. Here the CDR3 DNA reads TGCAGTGCTCGGCGGGAAGGGAGTGACACTGAAGCTTTCTTT. Protein product: CSARREGSDTEAFF.

The CDR3 loop reads CASSSFRDRGNSPLHF. The CDR3 DNA reads as TGTGCCAGCAGCTCCTTCCGGGACAGGGGAAATTCACCCCTCCACTTT. V is TRBV13 and J is TRBJ1-6; 10 bases agree with TRBD1. The germline V gene encodes CDR1 PRHDT and CDR2 FYEKMQ (reference sequence). The CDR3 extends over 16 amino acids. The V gene end was trimmed by 4 bases and the J gene end by 7 bases; junction bases not matched to a gene: 7. The full variable domain, with the rest looked up from reference TRBV13 and TRBJ1-6, is AAGVIQSPRHLIKEKRETATLKCYPIPRHDTVYWYQQGPGQDPQFLISFYEKMQSDKGSIPDRFSAQQFSDYHSELNMSSLELGDSALYFCASSSFRDRGNSPLHFGNGTRLTVT.

In regard to this clonotype: A read error may be the cause here, since a much bigger clone is one base away. The genes are TRBV10-3 and TRBJ1-2; D may be TRBD1 (6 bases). The CDR3 spans 14 residues. Deletions cut 11 bases from V and 4 bases from J, with 20 bases between. Germline CDR1 is ENHRY and CDR2 is SYGVKD. For the CDR3, the DNA is TGTGCCGGCAGTTACTCCGGACAGCTCTATGGCTACACCTTC. Translated: CAGSYSGQLYGYTF.

This clonotype was picked up a small number of times. The rearrangement joins TRBV11-2 to TRBJ2-2; 7 nucleotides line up with TRBD1. The germline V gene encodes CDR1 SGHAT and CDR2 FQNNGV. The CDR3 has 15 residues. The trim removed 1 base at V and 7 bases at J, leaving 6 bases unmatched. CDR3 residues: CASSLVTGLFGELFF. The CDR3 region has the DNA TGTGCCAGCAGCTTAGTGACAGGGTTGTTCGGGGAGCTGTTTTTT.

In its sample, this clonotype was seen a few times. The gene calls are TRBV5-1 and TRBJ2-2; TRBD2 agrees at 9 bases. This CDR3 comprises 15 residues. V trimming: 6 bases; J trimming: 1 base; junction bases outside the gene matches: 4. In germline, CDR1 is SGHRS, CDR2 YFSETQ. The CDR3, as DNA: TGCGCCAGCACAGGACTAGCGCAGAACACCGGGGAGCTGTTTTTT. This sequence encodes CASTGLAQNTGELFF. Complete variable domain (other parts from reference TRBV5-1 and TRBJ2-2): KAGVTQTPRYLIKTRGQQVTLSCSPISGHRSVSWYQQTPGQGLQFLFEYFSETQRNKGNFPGRFSGRQFSNSRSEMNVSTLELGDSALYLCASTGLAQNTGELFFGEGSRLTVL.

This clonotype was seen only a few times. The gene calls are TRBV6-5 and TRBJ1-1; 7 nucleotides match TRBD1. With 5 bases clipped from V and 5 bases from J, the junction kept 8 bases outside the gene matches. CDR3 size: 14 residues. From germline, CDR1 is MNHEY and CDR2 SVGAGI. For the CDR3, the DNA is TGTGCCAGCAGTCTAATCCAGGGGGAAACTGAAGCTTTCTTT. It encodes CASSLIQGETEAFF.

This clonotype has just a few counts. The rearrangement joins TRBV6-1 to TRBJ1-1; D remains ambiguous. The V end lost 1 base, the J end lost 1 base, and 7 bases lay between the germline ends. The CDR3 loop spans 14 amino acids. The germline V gene encodes CDR1 MNHNS and CDR2 SASEGT. Here the CDR3 reads CASSEVPGNTEAFF. CDR3 DNA sequence: TGTGCCAGCAGTGAAGTCCCAGGGAACACTGAAGCTTTCTTT.

This clonotype showed up many times. The rearrangement links TRBV7-2 to TRBJ1-6, with TRBD1 as a possible D gene (5 bases). This CDR3 has 15 residues. Germline CDR1 and CDR2: SGHTA and FQGNSA. V lost 1 base and J 7 bases, leaving 11 bases between the germline ends. CDR3 DNA sequence: TGTGCCAGCAGCTTAGATGGACGGGGGAATTCACCCCTCCACTTT. Its translation is CASSLDGRGNSPLHF.

The chain joins TRBV25-1 to TRBJ2-7; 8 bases line up with TRBD2. Germline V lookup: CDR1 MGHDK, CDR2 SYGVNS. The CDR3 runs to 15 residues. V shed 5 bases and J 3 bases; nucleotides not matched to a gene: 9. CDR3 sequence: CASSPTPSGSYEQYF. The CDR3 DNA reads as TGTGCCAGCAGTCCCACCCCCAGCGGGAGCTACGAGCAGTACTTC.

This clonotype was detected only a few times. The chain couples TRBV5-5 to TRBJ2-7, with D hard to call. The CDR3 extends over 14 amino acids. CDR1 and CDR2 from the germline V gene are SGHKS and YYEKEE (reference sequence). V shed 2 bases and J shed 1 base, with 10 bases lying between them. The CDR3 region is CASSFTAESYEQYF. The CDR3 DNA reads as TGTGCCAGCAGCTTCACCGCGGAATCCTACGAGCAGTACTTC.

This clonotype came up many times. J is TRBJ2-7 and V is TRBV29-1; perhaps D is TRBD1 or TRBD2 (5 bases each). Germline CDR1 reads SQVTM; CDR2 reads ANQGSEA. V was cut by 5 bases and J by 6 bases, with 14 bases left in between. This CDR3 has 12 residues. CDR3 sequence: CSVWGPESEQYF. In DNA form, the CDR3 reads TGCAGCGTTTGGGGACCTGAGTCCGAGCAGTACTTC.

For this clonotype: This may be a read error, as it is one base from a much larger clone. The V and J genes are TRBV7-8 and TRBJ1-2, with 7 nucleotides matching TRBD1. The CDR3 runs to 17 residues. CDR1 and CDR2 (germline): SGHVS, FQNEAQ. V dropped 1 base and J dropped 3; count of bases not matched to a gene: 11. CDR3 in amino acids: CASSLVRDGQAYYGYTF. In DNA, the CDR3 is TGTGCCAGCAGCTTAGTGCGTGATGGACAGGCCTACTATGGCTACACCTTC.